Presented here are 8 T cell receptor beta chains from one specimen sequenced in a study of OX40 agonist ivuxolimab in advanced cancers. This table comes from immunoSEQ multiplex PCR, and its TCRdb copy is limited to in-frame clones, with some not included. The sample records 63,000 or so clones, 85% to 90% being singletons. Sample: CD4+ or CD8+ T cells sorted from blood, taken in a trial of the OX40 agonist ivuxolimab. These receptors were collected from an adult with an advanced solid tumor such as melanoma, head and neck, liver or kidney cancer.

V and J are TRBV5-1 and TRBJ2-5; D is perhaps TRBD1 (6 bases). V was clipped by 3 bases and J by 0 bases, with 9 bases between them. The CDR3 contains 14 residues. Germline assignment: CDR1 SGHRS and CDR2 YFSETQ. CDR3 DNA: TGCGCCAGCAGCTGGCGGACAGACCAAGAGACCCAGTACTTC. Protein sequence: CASSWRTDQETQYF.

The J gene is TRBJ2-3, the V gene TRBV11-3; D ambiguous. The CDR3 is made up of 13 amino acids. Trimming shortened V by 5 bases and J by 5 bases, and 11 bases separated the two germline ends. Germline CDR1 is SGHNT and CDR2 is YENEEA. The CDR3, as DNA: TGTGCCAGCAGCGGGGTATCGGGAGATACGCAGTATTTT. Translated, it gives CASSGVSGDTQYF. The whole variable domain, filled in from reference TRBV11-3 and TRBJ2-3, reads EAGVVQSPRYKIIEKKQPVAFWCNPISGHNTLYWYLQNLGQGPELLIRYENEEAVDDSQLPKDRFSAERLKGVDSTLKIQPAELGDSAVYLCASSGVSGDTQYFGPGTRLTVL.

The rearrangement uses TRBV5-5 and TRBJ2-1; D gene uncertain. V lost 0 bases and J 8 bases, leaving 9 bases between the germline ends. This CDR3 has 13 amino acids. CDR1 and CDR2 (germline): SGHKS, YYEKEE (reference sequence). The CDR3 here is CASSLVVSDEQFF. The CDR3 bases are TGTGCCAGCAGCTTGGTCGTCTCGGATGAGCAGTTCTTC.

Here the CDR3 DNA reads TGCGCCAGCAGTGACGGGACTCGCGGGGTGAGGGCCGTGCCCGGGGAGCTGTTTTTT. Translation: CASSDGTRGVRAVPGELFF. The V gene is TRBV10-2, the J gene TRBJ2-2; D is possibly TRBD2 (6 bases). The germline V gene encodes CDR1 WSHSY and CDR2 SAAADI. V was shortened by 3 bases and J by 6 bases, with 26 bases between the two germline ends. This CDR3 has 19 amino acids.

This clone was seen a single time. The CDR3 here is CASSLRLAGGNTGELFF. CDR3 sequence (DNA): TGTGCCAGCAGCCTACGACTAGCGGGAGGAAACACCGGGGAGCTGTTTTTT. This chain connects TRBV7-9 to TRBJ2-2; TRBD2 matches at 13 bases. This CDR3 comprises 17 residues. V shed 5 bases, J shed 2 bases, and the junction held 5 bases outside the gene matches. Germline assignment: CDR1 SEHNR and CDR2 FQNEAQ (reference sequence).

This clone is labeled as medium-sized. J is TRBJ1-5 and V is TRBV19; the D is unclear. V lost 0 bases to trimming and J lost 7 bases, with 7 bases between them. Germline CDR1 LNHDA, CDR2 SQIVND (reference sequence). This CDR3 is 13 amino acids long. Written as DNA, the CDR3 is TGTGCCAGTAGTATAGACGGGTTCCAGCCCCAGCATTTT. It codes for CASSIDGFQPQHF.

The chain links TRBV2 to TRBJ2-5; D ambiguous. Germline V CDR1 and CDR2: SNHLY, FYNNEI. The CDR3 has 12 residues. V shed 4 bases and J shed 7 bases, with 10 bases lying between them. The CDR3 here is CASSATVGTQYF. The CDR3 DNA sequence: TGTGCCAGCAGTGCAACAGTTGGGACCCAGTACTTC.

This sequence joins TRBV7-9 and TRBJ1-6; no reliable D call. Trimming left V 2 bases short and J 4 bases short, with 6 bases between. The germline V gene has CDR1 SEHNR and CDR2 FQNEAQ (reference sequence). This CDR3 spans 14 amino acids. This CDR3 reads CASSLKEYNSPLHF. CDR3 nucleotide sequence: TGTGCCAGCAGCTTAAAGGAATATAATTCACCCCTCCACTTT.